This T cell receptor (beta chain) was recorded in a study of long-term antiretroviral therapy in people with HIV. Samples were assayed with immunoSEQ v3.0 at survey level. Sequencing was performed with immunoSEQ multiplex PCR; in TCRdb, only in-frame clones are kept and a portion is missing. The sample has under 25,000 clones, 86% seen once. Germline-derived CDR1 and CDR2 are MGHRA and YSYEKL. The J segment lost 0 bases and the V segment lost 0 bases, leaving 11 bases of the junction unmatched. This CDR3 comprises 21 residues. Study outcomes and limitations: Clonal populations expanded prior to ART predominated within the repertoire at all time points. For ART adherence, viral resistance and therapy changes, no data were available.

Details on this clone: The antigen is unknown.

One or more pre-ART and two or more post-ART PBMC samples were available from each donor. This TCR derives from a man aged 55 to 69 with HIV. The sample in question was unsorted PBMCs, obtained 1.3 years after starting antiretroviral therapy. The V gene is TRBV4-1, the J gene TRBJ2-6, with 10 nucleotides matching TRBD1. The DNA for the CDR3 is TGCGCCAGCAGCCAAGAATCGGCGGGGGACAGGGGACTCTCTGGGGCCAACGTCCTGACTTTC. Its protein product is CASSQESAGDRGLSGANVLTF.